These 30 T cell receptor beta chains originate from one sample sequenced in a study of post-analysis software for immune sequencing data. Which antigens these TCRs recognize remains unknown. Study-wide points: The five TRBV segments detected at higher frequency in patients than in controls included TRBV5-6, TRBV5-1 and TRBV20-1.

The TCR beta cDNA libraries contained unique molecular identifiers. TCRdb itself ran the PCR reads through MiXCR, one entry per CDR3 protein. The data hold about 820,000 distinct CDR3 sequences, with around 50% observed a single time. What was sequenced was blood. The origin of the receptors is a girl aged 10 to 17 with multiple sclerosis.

The DNA of the CDR3 is TGTGCCAGCCCTTATGGGGGCAGGTCCTACAATGAGCAGTTCTTC. As protein: CASPYGGRSYNEQFF. The chain uses TRBV7-9 and TRBJ2-1; D is perhaps TRBD1 (6 bases). The length of the CDR3 is 15 residues. The V gene's germline CDR1 is SEHNR and CDR2 FQNEAQ (reference sequence). V lost 8 bases and J lost 1, with 15 bases in between.

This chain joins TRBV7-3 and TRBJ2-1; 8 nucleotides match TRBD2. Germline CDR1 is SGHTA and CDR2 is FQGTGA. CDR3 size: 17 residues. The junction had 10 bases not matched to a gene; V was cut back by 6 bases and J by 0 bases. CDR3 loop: CASRQQRGGTSYNEQFF. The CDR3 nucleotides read TGTGCCAGCAGGCAACAACGCGGGGGGACCTCCTACAATGAGCAGTTCTTC.

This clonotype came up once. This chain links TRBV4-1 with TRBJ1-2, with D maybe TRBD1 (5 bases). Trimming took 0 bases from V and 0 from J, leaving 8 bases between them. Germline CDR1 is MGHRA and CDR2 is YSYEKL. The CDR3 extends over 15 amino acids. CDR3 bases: TGCGCCAGCAGCCAAGATCCAGGGACTAACTATGGCTACACCTTC. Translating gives CASSQDPGTNYGYTF.

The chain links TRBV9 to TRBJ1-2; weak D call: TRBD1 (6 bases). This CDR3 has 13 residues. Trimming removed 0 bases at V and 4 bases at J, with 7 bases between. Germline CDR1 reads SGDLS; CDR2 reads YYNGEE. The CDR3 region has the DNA TGTGCCAGCAGCGTAGAGGACAGCTATGGCTACACCTTC. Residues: CASSVEDSYGYTF.

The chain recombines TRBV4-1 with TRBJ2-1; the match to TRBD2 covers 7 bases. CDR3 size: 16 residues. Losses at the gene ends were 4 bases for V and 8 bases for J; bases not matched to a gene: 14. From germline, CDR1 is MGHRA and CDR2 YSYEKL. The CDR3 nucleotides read TGCGCCAGCAGCCCCCCGGGGAGGGCTTTTGGGGATGAGCAGTTCTTC. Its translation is CASSPPGRAFGDEQFF.

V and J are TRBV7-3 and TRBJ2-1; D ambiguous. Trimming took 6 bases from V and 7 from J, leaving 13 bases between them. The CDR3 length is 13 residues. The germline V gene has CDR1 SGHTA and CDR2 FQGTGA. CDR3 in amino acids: CASRGPFGNEQFF. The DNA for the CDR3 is TGTGCCAGCAGGGGCCCCTTTGGGAATGAGCAGTTCTTC.

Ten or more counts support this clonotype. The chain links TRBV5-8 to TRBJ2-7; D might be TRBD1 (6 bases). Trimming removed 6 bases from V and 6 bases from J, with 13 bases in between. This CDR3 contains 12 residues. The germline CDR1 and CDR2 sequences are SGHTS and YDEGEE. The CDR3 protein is CASTAGDIEQYF. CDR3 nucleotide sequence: TGTGCCAGCACGGCAGGGGACATCGAGCAGTACTTC. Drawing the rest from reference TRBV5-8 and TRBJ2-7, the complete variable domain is EAGVTQSPTHLIKTRGQQATLRCSPISGHTSVYWYQQALGLGLQFLLWYDEGEERNRGNFPPRFSGRQFPNYSSELNVNALELEDSALYLCASTAGDIEQYFGPGTRLTVT.

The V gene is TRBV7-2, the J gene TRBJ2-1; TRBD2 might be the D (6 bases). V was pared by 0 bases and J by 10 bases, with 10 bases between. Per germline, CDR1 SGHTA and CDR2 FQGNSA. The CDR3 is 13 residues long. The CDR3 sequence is CASSLAGGGEQFF. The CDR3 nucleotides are TGTGCCAGCAGCTTAGCAGGCGGAGGGGAGCAGTTCTTC. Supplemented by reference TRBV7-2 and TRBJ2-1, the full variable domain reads GAGVSQSPSNKVTEKGKDVELRCDPISGHTALYWYRQSLGQGLEFLIYFQGNSAPDKSGLPSDRFSAERTGGSVSTLTIQRTQQEDSAVYLCASSLAGGGEQFFGPGTRLTVL.

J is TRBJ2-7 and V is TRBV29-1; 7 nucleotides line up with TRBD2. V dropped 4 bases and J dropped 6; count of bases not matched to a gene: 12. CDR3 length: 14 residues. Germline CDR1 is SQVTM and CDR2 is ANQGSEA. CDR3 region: CSVVGGASVSEQYF. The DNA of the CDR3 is TGCAGCGTTGTGGGAGGGGCTAGCGTATCCGAGCAGTACTTC.

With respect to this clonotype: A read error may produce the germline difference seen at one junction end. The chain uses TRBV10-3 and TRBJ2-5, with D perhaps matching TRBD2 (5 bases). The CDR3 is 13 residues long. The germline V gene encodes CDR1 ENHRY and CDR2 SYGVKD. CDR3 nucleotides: TGTGCCACCAGTGGAGGACTGGGTGAGACCCAGTACTTC. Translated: CATSGGLGETQYF.

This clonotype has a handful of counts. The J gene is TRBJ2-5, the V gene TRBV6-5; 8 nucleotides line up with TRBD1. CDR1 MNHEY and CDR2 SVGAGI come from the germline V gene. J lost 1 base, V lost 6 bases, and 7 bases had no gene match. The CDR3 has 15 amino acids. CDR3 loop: CASRPNRGAQETQYF. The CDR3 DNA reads TGTGCCAGCAGACCTAACAGGGGGGCCCAAGAGACCCAGTACTTC.

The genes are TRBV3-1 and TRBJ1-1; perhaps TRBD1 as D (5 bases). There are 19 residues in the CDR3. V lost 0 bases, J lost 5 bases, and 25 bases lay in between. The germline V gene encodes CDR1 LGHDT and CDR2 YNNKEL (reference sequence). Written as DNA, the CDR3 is TGTGCCAGCAGCCAAGATCCTGCGCCAGGCTCTCTTGGGGGGACTGAAGCTTTCTTT. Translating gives CASSQDPAPGSLGGTEAFF.

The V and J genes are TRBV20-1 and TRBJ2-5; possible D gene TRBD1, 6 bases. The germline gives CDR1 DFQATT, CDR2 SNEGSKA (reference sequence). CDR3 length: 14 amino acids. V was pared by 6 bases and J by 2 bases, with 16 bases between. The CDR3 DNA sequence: TGCAGTGCCCCGAAACAGGGATGGCAAGAGACCCAGTACTTC. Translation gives CSAPKQGWQETQYF.

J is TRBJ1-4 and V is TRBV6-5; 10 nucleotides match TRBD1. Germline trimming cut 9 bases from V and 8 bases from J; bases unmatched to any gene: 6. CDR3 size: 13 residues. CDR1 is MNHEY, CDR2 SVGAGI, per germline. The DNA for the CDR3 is TGTGCCAGTGGACAGGGGGTTCACGAAAAACTGTTTTTT. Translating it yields CASGQGVHEKLFF.

CDR3 protein: CSVEPGAGGYTF. The CDR3 bases are TGCAGCGTTGAGCCAGGGGCCGGTGGCTACACCTTC. The V gene is TRBV29-1, the J gene TRBJ1-2, with D possibly being TRBD1 (6 bases). V dropped 3 bases and J dropped 7 bases, with 12 bases sitting between them. The CDR3 consists of 12 residues. The germline V gene encodes CDR1 SQVTM and CDR2 ANQGSEA. Looking up the rest from reference TRBV29-1 and TRBJ1-2 gives the full variable domain: SAVISQKPSRDICQRGTSLTIQCQVDSQVTMMFWYRQQPGQSLTLIATANQGSEATYESGFVIDKFPISRPNLTFSTLTVSNMSPEDSSIYLCSVEPGAGGYTFGSGTRLTVV.

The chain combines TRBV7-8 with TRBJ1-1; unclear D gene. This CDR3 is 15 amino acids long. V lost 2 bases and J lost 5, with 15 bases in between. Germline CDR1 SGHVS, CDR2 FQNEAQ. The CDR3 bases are TGTGCCAGCAGCTTACGCAGGACTCCGAATACTGAAGCTTTCTTT. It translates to CASSLRRTPNTEAFF. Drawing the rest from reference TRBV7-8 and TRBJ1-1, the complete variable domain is GAGVSQSPRYKVAKRGQDVALRCDPISGHVSLFWYQQALGQGPEFLTYFQNEAQLDKSGLPSDRFFAERPEGSVSTLKIQRTQQEDSAVYLCASSLRRTPNTEAFFGQGTRLTVV.

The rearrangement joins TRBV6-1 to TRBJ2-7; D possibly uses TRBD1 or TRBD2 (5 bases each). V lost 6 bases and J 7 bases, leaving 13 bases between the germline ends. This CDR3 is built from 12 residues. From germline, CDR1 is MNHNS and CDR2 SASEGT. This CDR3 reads CASSRVPGEQYF. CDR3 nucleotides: TGTGCCAGCAGCAGGGTTCCGGGGGAGCAGTACTTC.

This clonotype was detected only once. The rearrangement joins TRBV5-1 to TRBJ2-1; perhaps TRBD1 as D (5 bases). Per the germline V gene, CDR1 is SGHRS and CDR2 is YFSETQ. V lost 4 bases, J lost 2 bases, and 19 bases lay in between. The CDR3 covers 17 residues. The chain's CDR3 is CASSTGDADRPYNEQFF. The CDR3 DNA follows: TGCGCCAGCAGCACAGGTGACGCCGACAGACCCTACAATGAGCAGTTCTTC.

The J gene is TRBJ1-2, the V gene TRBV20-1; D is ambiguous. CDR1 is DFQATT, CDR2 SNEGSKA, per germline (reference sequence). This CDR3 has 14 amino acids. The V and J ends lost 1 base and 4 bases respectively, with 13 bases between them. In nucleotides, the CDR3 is TGCAGTGCTAGAGTGGCTGGCCGGGGCTATGGCTACACCTTC. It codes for CSARVAGRGYGYTF.

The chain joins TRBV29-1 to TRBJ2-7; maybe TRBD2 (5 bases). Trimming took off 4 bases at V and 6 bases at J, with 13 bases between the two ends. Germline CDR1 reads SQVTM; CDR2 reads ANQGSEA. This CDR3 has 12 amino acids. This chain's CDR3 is CSVGGPDAEQYF. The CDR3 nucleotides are TGCAGCGTTGGAGGGCCAGATGCCGAGCAGTACTTC.

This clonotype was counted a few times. As DNA, the CDR3 is TGCAGCGTTGTCCGACCCGACTACAATGAGCAGTTCTTC. Its protein is CSVVRPDYNEQFF. V is TRBV29-1 and J is TRBJ2-1, with no clear D. The germline V gene has CDR1 SQVTM and CDR2 ANQGSEA. V lost 4 bases and J lost 3, with 10 bases in between. CDR3 length: 13 residues.

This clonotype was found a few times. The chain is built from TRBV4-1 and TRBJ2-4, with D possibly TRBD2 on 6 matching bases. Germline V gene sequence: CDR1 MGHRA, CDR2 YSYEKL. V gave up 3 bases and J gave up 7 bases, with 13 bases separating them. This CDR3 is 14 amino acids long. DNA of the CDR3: TGCGCCAGCAGCCAGGCGGGGTTGGGGAACATTCAGTACTTC. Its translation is CASSQAGLGNIQYF.

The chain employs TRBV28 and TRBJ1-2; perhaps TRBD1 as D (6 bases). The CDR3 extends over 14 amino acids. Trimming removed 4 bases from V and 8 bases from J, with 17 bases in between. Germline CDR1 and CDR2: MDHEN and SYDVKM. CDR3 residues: CASSSRVRGGGYTF. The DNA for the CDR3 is TGTGCCAGCAGTTCCCGCGTCAGGGGAGGGGGCTACACCTTC.

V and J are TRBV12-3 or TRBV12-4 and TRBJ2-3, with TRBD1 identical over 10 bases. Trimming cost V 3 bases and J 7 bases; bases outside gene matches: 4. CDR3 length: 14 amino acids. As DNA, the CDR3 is TGTGCCAGCAGTTTGGGGGACAGGGGTCATACGCAGTATTTT. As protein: CASSLGDRGHTQYF.

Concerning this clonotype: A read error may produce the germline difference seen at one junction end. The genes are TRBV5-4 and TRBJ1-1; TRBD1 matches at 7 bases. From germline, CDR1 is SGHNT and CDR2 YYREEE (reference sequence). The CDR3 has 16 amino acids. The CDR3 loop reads CASSLVGDRKITEAFF. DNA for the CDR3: TGTGCCAGCAGCTTGGTGGGGGACAGAAAAATCACTGAGGCTTTCTTT.

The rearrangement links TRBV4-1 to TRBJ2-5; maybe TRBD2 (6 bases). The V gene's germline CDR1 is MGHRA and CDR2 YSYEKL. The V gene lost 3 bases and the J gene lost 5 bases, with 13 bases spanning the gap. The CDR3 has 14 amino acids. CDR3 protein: CASSQFSSDETQYF. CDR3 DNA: TGCGCCAGCAGCCAGTTCTCTAGCGACGAGACCCAGTACTTC.

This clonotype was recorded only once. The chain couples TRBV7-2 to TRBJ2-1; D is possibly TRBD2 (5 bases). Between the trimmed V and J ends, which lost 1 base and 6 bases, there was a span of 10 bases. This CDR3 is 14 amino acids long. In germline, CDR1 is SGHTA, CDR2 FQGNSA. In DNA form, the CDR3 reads TGTGCCAGCAGCTTAGGGGCGGGTGGCAATGAGCAGTTCTTC. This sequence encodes CASSLGAGGNEQFF. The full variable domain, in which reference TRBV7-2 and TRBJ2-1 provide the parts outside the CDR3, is GAGVSQSPSNKVTEKGKDVELRCDPISGHTALYWYRQSLGQGLEFLIYFQGNSAPDKSGLPSDRFSAERTGGSVSTLTIQRTQQEDSAVYLCASSLGAGGNEQFFGPGTRLTVL.

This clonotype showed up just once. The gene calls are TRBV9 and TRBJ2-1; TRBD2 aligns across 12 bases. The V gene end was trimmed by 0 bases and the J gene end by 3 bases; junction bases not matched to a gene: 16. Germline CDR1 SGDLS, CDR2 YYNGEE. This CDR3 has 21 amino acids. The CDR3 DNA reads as TGTGCCAGCAGCGTAGGTCCCTCTAGCGGGAGGGCCCTCGCTGGCTACAATGAGCAGTTCTTC. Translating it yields CASSVGPSSGRALAGYNEQFF.

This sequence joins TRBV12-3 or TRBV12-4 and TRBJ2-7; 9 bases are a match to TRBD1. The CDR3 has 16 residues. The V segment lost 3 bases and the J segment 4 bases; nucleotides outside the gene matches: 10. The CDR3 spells CASSFLRGTGKYEQYF. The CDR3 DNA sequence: TGTGCCAGCAGTTTTCTCCGCGGGACAGGGAAATACGAGCAGTACTTC.

CDR3 coding DNA: TGTGCCAGCAGTTCCCCAGGGAGCACAGATACGCAGTATTTT. It codes for CASSSPGSTDTQYF. The genes are TRBV28 and TRBJ2-3, with D maybe TRBD1 (5 bases). This CDR3 is 14 amino acids long. CDR1 and CDR2 from the germline V gene are MDHEN and SYDVKM. Trimming removed 4 bases at V and 0 bases at J, with 8 bases between.